This T cell receptor beta chain was retrieved from a study of T-cell reconstitution after alpha-beta-depleted transplantation in children. Study conclusions and caveats: At one year after transplant, newly produced T cells mostly accounted for T-cell counts and diversity.

A word on this clonotype: Antigen unknown.

V lost 0 bases and J 5 bases, leaving 13 bases between the germline ends. The CDR3 sequence is 15 residues long. CDR1 is MGHRA and CDR2 is YSYEKL in the germline V gene. Unique molecular identifiers were incorporated during preparation of the TCRbeta library. TCRdb re-called the PCR reads with MiXCR, one entry per CDR3 protein. Counted here are about 830,000 distinct CDR3 sequences, 16% occurring once; the ten biggest clones make up roughly 4.8%. The source was PBMCs, mostly from graft donor cells, collected 360 days after TCRalphabeta/CD19-depleted stem cell transplant. The chain links TRBV4-1 to TRBJ2-5; possible D gene TRBD2, 6 bases. This receptor was obtained from a male patient younger than 18 who had a stem cell transplant for acute lymphoblastic leukemia, so the T cells may come from the graft donor. This chain's CDR3 is CASSQEPGAPETQYF. The DNA for the CDR3 is TGCGCCAGCAGCCAAGAGCCGGGAGCCCCGGAGACCCAGTACTTC.